The rows below give T cell receptor beta chains drawn from one sample of a study of blood T cell repertoires in COVID-19. Clones were sequenced by immunoSEQ multiplex PCR, and TCRdb holds only the in-frame ones, with some missing. Among some 28,000 clones listed, around 87% were seen once. The sequencing sample was made of peripheral blood. The receptors shown here come from a man aged 55 to 70 with acute or convalescent COVID-19. Each CDR3 is given with its conserved first and last residue. Fields, in order: J gene, V gene, CDR3 length, CDR3 protein.

j_call: TRBJ2-1
v_call: TRBV4-1
cdr3_length: 14
cdr3_aa: CASSQPGSAGEQFF

j_call: TRBJ2-5
v_call: TRBV19
cdr3_length: 13
cdr3_aa: CASRRDRDETQYF

j_call: TRBJ2-1
v_call: TRBV19
cdr3_length: 14
cdr3_aa: CASSMQGAVNEQFF

j_call: TRBJ1-4
v_call: TRBV9
cdr3_length: 14
cdr3_aa: CASSVGGGHEKLFF

j_call: TRBJ2-1
v_call: TRBV4-2
cdr3_length: 13
cdr3_aa: CASSQVSVDEQFF

j_call: TRBJ2-2
v_call: TRBV4-1
cdr3_length: 13
cdr3_aa: CASSSPGTGELFF

j_call: TRBJ2-7
v_call: TRBV27
cdr3_length: 20
cdr3_aa: CASSPSLGTSGSKSSYEQYF

j_call: TRBJ2-1
v_call: TRBV6-5
cdr3_length: 16
cdr3_aa: CASSYSGRSLNNEQFF

j_call: TRBJ1-5
v_call: TRBV5-1
cdr3_length: 16
cdr3_aa: CASSPGTGDSNQPQHF

j_call: TRBJ2-3
v_call: TRBV10-1
cdr3_length: 15
cdr3_aa: CASTATRGGPDTQYF

j_call: TRBJ2-7
v_call: TRBV30
cdr3_length: 12
cdr3_aa: CAWSAPQGYPYF

j_call: TRBJ1-2
v_call: TRBV29-1
cdr3_length: 13
cdr3_aa: CSVSRTEVDGYTF

j_call: TRBJ1-2
v_call: TRBV3-1/TRBV3-2
cdr3_length: 15
cdr3_aa: CASSQGGGGVAGYTF

j_call: TRBJ2-2
v_call: TRBV6-5
cdr3_length: 15
cdr3_aa: CASSYSSVDTGELFF

j_call: TRBJ1-1
v_call: TRBV12-3/TRBV12-4
cdr3_length: 13
cdr3_aa: CASKKTGNTEAFF

j_call: TRBJ1-1
v_call: TRBV16
cdr3_length: 15
cdr3_aa: CASSLLTGGHTEAFF

j_call: TRBJ2-5
v_call: TRBV5-5
cdr3_length: 15
cdr3_aa: CASSSVGTTKETQYF

j_call: TRBJ2-7
v_call: TRBV6-5
cdr3_length: 15
cdr3_aa: CASSYSGRSTYEQYF

j_call: TRBJ2-4
v_call: TRBV5-5
cdr3_length: 13
cdr3_aa: CASSLEWTGYWYF

j_call: TRBJ1-1
v_call: TRBV12-5
cdr3_length: 14
cdr3_aa: CASVNPPGVTEAFF

j_call: TRBJ1-2
v_call: TRBV3-1/TRBV3-2
cdr3_length: 15
cdr3_aa: CASSHGTGTSYGYTF

j_call: TRBJ2-1
v_call: TRBV6-5
cdr3_length: 13
cdr3_aa: CATKIQGPERQFF

j_call: TRBJ2-7
v_call: TRBV27
cdr3_length: 14
cdr3_aa: CASSRWGQTYEQYF

j_call: TRBJ1-1
v_call: TRBV29-1
cdr3_length: 14
cdr3_aa: CSFSGQNLNTEAFF

j_call: TRBJ1-4
v_call: TRBV3-1/TRBV3-2
cdr3_length: 13
cdr3_aa: CASSVILDEKLFF

j_call: TRBJ1-5
v_call: TRBV10-1
cdr3_length: 17
cdr3_aa: CASSEIRTGGSNQPQHF

j_call: TRBJ1-2
v_call: TRBV11-2
cdr3_length: 14
cdr3_aa: CASSRGQAPHGYTF

j_call: TRBJ2-7
v_call: TRBV6-5
cdr3_length: 15
cdr3_aa: CASSYSPGQGGEQYF

j_call: TRBJ2-2
v_call: TRBV4-1
cdr3_length: 14
cdr3_aa: CASSHHKNTGELFF

j_call: TRBJ2-5
v_call: TRBV15
cdr3_length: 15
cdr3_aa: CATSFQGNPQETQYF

j_call: TRBJ2-3
v_call: TRBV10-3
cdr3_length: 15
cdr3_aa: CAISDVGLGTDTQYF

j_call: TRBJ1-1
v_call: TRBV2
cdr3_length: 15
cdr3_aa: CASSGRQGLNTEAFF

j_call: TRBJ2-7
v_call: TRBV29-1
cdr3_length: 11
cdr3_aa: CSLRDSYEQYF